Here is one T cell receptor beta chain with its context. The antigen is unknown. A single record per CDR3 protein comes from TCRdb applying MiXCR to the 5' RACE reads. The data contain about 420,000 distinct CDR3 sequences, approximately 20% of them seen just once; the ten biggest clones take up about 16%. The CDR3 consists of 15 residues. The V gene lost 4 bases and the J gene lost 3 bases, with 16 bases spanning the gap. Germline V gene sequence: CDR1 SNHLY, CDR2 FYNNEI. This sample is part of a study of CD8 T cells in ankylosing spondylitis. Overall study findings and caveats: Blood from ankylosing spondylitis patients appeared to carry a characteristic roughly 8-variant TCR beta motif. Significant enrichment of disease-linked clones was reported in matched ankylosing spondylitis synovial fluid.

V usage is TRBV2 and J usage is TRBJ2-7; D call uncertain. Sequencing was carried out using blood, either unsorted or a sorted T cell fraction (not recorded which). The source of this sequence is a male donor with ankylosing spondylitis. The CDR3 protein is CASSAPRTVLYEQYF. The DNA of the CDR3 is TGTGCCAGCAGTGCCCCAAGGACCGTGCTCTACGAGCAGTACTTC. Full variable domain (missing parts from reference TRBV2 and TRBJ2-7): EPEVTQTPSHQVTQMGQEVILRCVPISNHLYFYWYRQILGQKVEFLVSFYNNEISEKSEIFDDQFSVERPDGSNFTLKIRSTKLEDSAMYFCASSAPRTVLYEQYFGPGTRLTVT.